Sequencing of this TCR beta chain was carried out in a study of T cells of healthy individuals. MiXCR, applied by TCRdb to the 5' RACE reads, yields one record per CDR3 protein. The sample contains tens of thousands of distinct CDR3 sequences, 15% to 20% of which appear only once. The V and J ends lost 4 bases and 8 bases respectively, with 12 bases between them. The CDR3 runs 14 residues. The V gene's germline CDR1 is KGHSH and CDR2 LQKENI. This clonotype originated in a human donor in good health. The rearrangement links TRBV18 to TRBJ1-6; D is perhaps TRBD1 (5 bases). The chain's CDR3 is CASSHETADSPLHF. CDR3 sequence (DNA): TGTGCCAGCTCACATGAGACAGCCGATTCACCCCTCCACTTT.